The source of this T cell receptor (beta chain) is a study of regulatory T cells in long-lasting Graves disease. Study-level points and caveats: TRBV28, TRBJ1-2 and TRBJ2-5 were favored in persistent disease.

This clonotype was seen more than once but under ten times. The antigen remains undetermined. The time point here: persistent/refractory GD, antithyroid drugs over 5 years with positive TRAb. Isolated PBMC RNA provided the starting material for the TCR library. Graves' disease was diagnosed by American Thyroid Association guidelines. Building the TCR beta libraries relied on iRepertoire HTBI primers, and CDR3 regions underwent Arm-PCR. Authors' processing steps: Segment identification across samples yielded some 63 TRBV and some 13 TRBJ segments. In TCRdb, the multiplex PCR reads were re-called with MiXCR into one record per CDR3 protein. TCRdb's processing, not the study's, gives the V and J calls here. The sample includes a few hundred thousand distinct CDR3 sequences, roughly 23% of them seen just once. There are 19 residues in the CDR3. The germline V gene has CDR1 MDHEN and CDR2 SYDVKM. Trimming left V 6 bases short and J 4 bases short, with 31 bases between.

This chain uses TRBV28 with TRBJ2-7, with D perhaps matching TRBD2 (6 bases). The origin of this receptor is a female donor with Graves disease. The source material was peripheral blood mononuclear cells (PBMCs), sampled when the disease was refractory, from a patient treated with antithyroid drugs. In nucleotides, the CDR3 is TGTGCCAGCAGGGCCAGGAGGCCACAACGGACTACCCCGATTTACGAGCAGTACTTC. Translating it yields CASRARRPQRTTPIYEQYF.